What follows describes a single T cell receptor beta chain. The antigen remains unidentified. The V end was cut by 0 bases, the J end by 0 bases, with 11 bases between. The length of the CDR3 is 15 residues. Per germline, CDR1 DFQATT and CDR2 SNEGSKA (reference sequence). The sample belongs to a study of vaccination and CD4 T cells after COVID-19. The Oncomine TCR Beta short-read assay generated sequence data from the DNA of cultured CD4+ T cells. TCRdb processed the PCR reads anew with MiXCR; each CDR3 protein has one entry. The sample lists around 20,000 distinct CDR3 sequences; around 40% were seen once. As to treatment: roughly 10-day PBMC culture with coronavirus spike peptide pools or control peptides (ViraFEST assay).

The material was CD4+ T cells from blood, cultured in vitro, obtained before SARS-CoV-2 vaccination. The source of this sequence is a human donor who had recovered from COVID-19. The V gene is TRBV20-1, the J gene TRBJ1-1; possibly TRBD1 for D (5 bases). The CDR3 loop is CSARDSRQLNTEAFF. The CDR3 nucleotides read TGCAGTGCTAGAGATAGTCGACAGTTGAACACTGAAGCTTTCTTT.